Listed below are T cell receptor beta chains from one sample, sequenced in a study of blood T cell repertoires in COVID-19. The assay was immunoSEQ multiplex PCR, and TCRdb's table has in-frame clones only and misses some. The data contain about 300,000 clones, roughly four fifths of them singletons. Sequencing input: peripheral blood. The receptors derive from a woman aged 45-65 years who had recovered from COVID-19. The CDR3 runs from the conserved cysteine through the conserved F or W. The D gene is left open where the match is weak. A row's size may be missing; if present it is once, few, many or a size class.

length | J | D | V | size | CDR3 | DNA
19 | TRBJ2-7 | TRBD2 | TRBV28 | - | CASSSRLLAGGPWGNEQYF | TGTGCCAGCAGTTCCCGACTACTAGCGGGAGGGCCATGGGGGAACGAGCAGTACTTC
13 | TRBJ2-7 | - | TRBV28 | - | CASVSSQSYEQYF | TGTGCCAGTGTCTCAAGCCAATCCTACGAGCAGTACTTC
15 | TRBJ1-3 | - | TRBV7-9 | few | CASSFDGLSGNTIYF | TGTGCCAGCAGCTTCGACGGACTCTCTGGAAACACCATATATTTT
15 | TRBJ2-3 | - | TRBV7-6 | - | CASSPLRTSTDTQYF | TGTGCCAGCAGCCCTCTGCGAACTAGCACAGATACGCAGTATTTT
16 | TRBJ2-7 | TRBD2 | TRBV7-2 | - | CASTHVSGRTSYEQYF | TGTGCCAGCACCCATGTTAGCGGGAGGACATCCTACGAGCAGTACTTC
15 | TRBJ1-6 | TRBD1 | TRBV5-4 | - | CASSFRQGVDSPLHF | TGTGCCAGCAGCTTTCGGCAGGGGGTTGATTCACCCCTCCACTTT
15 | TRBJ2-7 | TRBD1 | TRBV2 | - | CASSDPGTGVREQYF | TGTGCCAGCAGTGATCCCGGGACAGGTGTTCGCGAGCAGTACTTC
15 | TRBJ1-2 | TRBD1 | TRBV19 | - | CASETNRDSSYGYTF | TGTGCCAGTGAAACCAACAGGGACAGCAGCTATGGCTACACCTTC
14 | TRBJ2-7 | - | TRBV4-3 | - | CASSYWLLPPEQYF | TGCGCCAGCAGCTATTGGTTACTTCCCCCCGAGCAGTACTTC
15 | TRBJ2-1 | - | TRBV4-2 | few | CASSQTGAGYNEQFF | TGTGCCAGCAGCCAAACAGGGGCGGGGTACAATGAGCAGTTCTTC
20 | TRBJ2-1 | TRBD2 | TRBV4-2 | - | CASSQDQLAGGSGSYNEQFF | TGTGCCAGCAGCCAAGATCAACTAGCGGGAGGATCGGGCTCCTACAATGAGCAGTTCTTC
15 | TRBJ2-3 | TRBD2 | TRBV7-9 | few | CASSFPSGATDTQYF | TGTGCCAGCAGCTTCCCTAGCGGGGCCACAGATACGCAGTATTTT
18 | TRBJ2-1 | TRBD2 | TRBV4-1 | - | CASRYVSGGRSSYNEQFF | TGCGCCAGCAGATATGTTTCGGGGGGGAGAAGTTCCTACAATGAGCAGTTCTTC
16 | TRBJ2-5 | - | TRBV6-5 | - | CASSLTPGHDQETQYF | TGTGCCAGCAGTTTAACTCCGGGACATGACCAAGAGACCCAGTACTTC
15 | TRBJ2-7 | TRBD2 | TRBV18 | - | CASSPVPGGGYEQYF | TGTGCCAGCTCGCCCGTCCCGGGAGGTGGTTACGAGCAGTACTTC
13 | TRBJ2-3 | TRBD2 | TRBV10-2 | - | CASILAATDTQYF | TGCGCCAGCATACTAGCGGCCACAGATACGCAGTATTTT